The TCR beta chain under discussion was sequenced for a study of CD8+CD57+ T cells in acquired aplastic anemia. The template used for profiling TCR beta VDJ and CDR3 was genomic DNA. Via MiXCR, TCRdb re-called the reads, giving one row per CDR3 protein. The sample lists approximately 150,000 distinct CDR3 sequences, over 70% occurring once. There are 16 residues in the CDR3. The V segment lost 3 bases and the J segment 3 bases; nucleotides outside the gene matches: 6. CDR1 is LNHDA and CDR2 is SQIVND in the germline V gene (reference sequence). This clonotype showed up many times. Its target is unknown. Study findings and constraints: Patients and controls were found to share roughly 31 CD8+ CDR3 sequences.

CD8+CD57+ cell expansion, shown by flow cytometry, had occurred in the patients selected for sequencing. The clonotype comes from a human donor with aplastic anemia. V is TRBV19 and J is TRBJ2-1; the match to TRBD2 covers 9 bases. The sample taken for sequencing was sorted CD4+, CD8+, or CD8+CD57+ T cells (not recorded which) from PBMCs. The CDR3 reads CASSISETSGYNEQFF. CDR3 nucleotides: TGTGCCAGTAGTATTTCAGAGACTAGCGGCTACAATGAGCAGTTCTTC.